A single sample is the source of the 14 T cell receptor beta chains below, sequenced in a study of response to subunit inactivated influenza vaccine (dated by TCRdb to between 2017 and 2018). The library was obtained by RT-PCR. The run used an Illumina HiSeq 2500. TCRdb reanalyzed the raw reads on its own, using fastp at Q25 for trimming and MiXCR for clone calling, and kept in-frame beta chains. Rows with one shared CDR3 protein collapse into an entry with the most common genes and DNA. The sample table lists some 150,000 distinct CDR3 sequences, about 12% of them with a count of one. The top ten clones comprise around 28% of the sample. These sequences were also reported in another study, on T cells expressing NK-cell markers. As the second publication notes: The TCR beta cDNA libraries were made using 5'RACE template switching, a step that added both a universal primer site and unique molecular identifiers.

The material was CD8+ T cells sorted from PBMCs, obtained 11 to 12 days after vaccination. All receptors come from a man between 50 and 59 years old who received an inactivated influenza vaccine. Donor details come from another sample of the same person, matched by shared clones.

The chain joins TRBV27 to TRBJ2-6; tentative D call: TRBD2 (6 bases). V lost 10 bases and J 1 base, leaving 14 bases between the germline ends. Germline loops: CDR1 MNHEY, CDR2 SMNVEV (reference sequence). The CDR3 sequence is 15 residues long. In nucleotides, the CDR3 is TGTGCCACCGGGAGAGGCGTTTCTGGGGCCAACGTCCTGACTTTC. This encodes CATGRGVSGANVLTF.

Ten or more counts support this clonotype. This rearrangement joins TRBV28 to TRBJ2-7, with 7 bases that match TRBD1. The CDR3 contains 14 residues. Germline V gene lookup returns CDR1 MDHEN and CDR2 SYDVKM. V lost 4 bases and J lost 3; bases outside the gene matches: 6. The CDR3 nucleotides read TGTGCCAGCAGTTCGACAGGGTTCAGCTACGAGCAGTACTTC. It is translated as CASSSTGFSYEQYF.

This clonotype occurred a few times. The V and J genes are TRBV7-3 and TRBJ2-1; 7 bases map to TRBD2. The V and J ends lost 5 bases and 4 bases, in that order; junction bases with no gene match: 11. The germline gives CDR1 SGHTA, CDR2 FQGTGA. The CDR3 sequence is 16 residues long. The CDR3 loop is CASSLSLAVPYNEQFF. CDR3 DNA sequence: TGTGCCAGCAGCCTCTCCCTAGCGGTCCCTTACAATGAGCAGTTCTTC.

This clonotype came up many times. The chain links TRBV10-2 to TRBJ2-7; the match to TRBD1 covers 7 bases. The CDR3 consists of 15 residues. The germline V gene has CDR1 WSHSY and CDR2 SAAADI. V lost 6 bases to trimming and J lost 2 bases; unmatched junction nucleotides: 10. This CDR3 is CASSAGTGATYEQYF. The CDR3 DNA is TGCGCCAGCAGCGCAGGAACAGGGGCGACCTACGAGCAGTACTTC.

This clonotype has more than one count but fewer than ten. This chain joins TRBV6-2 or TRBV6-3 and TRBJ2-7; D is perhaps TRBD1 or TRBD2 (5 bases each). The CDR3 sequence is 17 residues long. With 6 bases removed from V and 3 bases from J, the gap between germline ends came to 24 bases. Germline V lookup: CDR1 MNHEY, CDR2 SVGEGT. The CDR3 reads CASRGPGRWSLGYEQYF. The CDR3 DNA sequence: TGTGCCAGCAGGGGACCGGGTCGGTGGTCCTTAGGCTACGAGCAGTACTTC.

The table lists this clonotype with many counts. The CDR3 nucleotides read TGTGCCAGCAGCTTCCCGGGACAGGGGTACGAGCAGTACTTC. Its translation: CASSFPGQGYEQYF. The chain combines TRBV7-2 with TRBJ2-7; TRBD1 matches at 10 bases. The CDR3 is 14 residues long. With 3 bases clipped from V and 4 bases from J, the junction kept 3 bases outside the gene matches. Germline assignment: CDR1 SGHTA and CDR2 FQGNSA.

The chain couples TRBV7-8 to TRBJ2-1; 7 positions match TRBD1. The CDR3 consists of 15 residues. The germline V gene encodes CDR1 SGHVS and CDR2 FQNEAQ. The V segment lost 3 bases and the J segment 0 bases; nucleotides outside the gene matches: 2. The CDR3 region has the DNA TGTGCCAGCAGCTTGACAGGGAGCTCCTACAATGAGCAGTTCTTC. Translation: CASSLTGSSYNEQFF.

This clonotype was counted between two and nine times. This chain joins TRBV5-1 and TRBJ2-7; 7 bases agree with TRBD1. Germline assignment: CDR1 SGHRS and CDR2 YFSETQ. Germline trimming cut 3 bases from V and 3 bases from J; bases unmatched to any gene: 9. The CDR3 covers 15 residues. In nucleotides, the CDR3 is TGCGCCAGCAGCTCACAGGGGCGGCGGATCTACGAGCAGTACTTC. This encodes CASSSQGRRIYEQYF.

This clonotype occurred many times. The rearrangement joins TRBV7-9 to TRBJ2-1; no reliable D call. The CDR3 runs to 16 residues. CDR1 is SEHNR, CDR2 FQNEAQ, per germline (reference sequence). Trimming pared 0 bases from V and 1 base from J, leaving 10 bases between. Here the CDR3 DNA reads TGTGCCAGCAGCTTAGCGCCCAGCCTTTCCTACAATGAGCAGTTCTTC. As protein: CASSLAPSLSYNEQFF.

This clonotype came up many times. The chain is built from TRBV12-3 or TRBV12-4 and TRBJ2-1; the D is unclear. The germline V and J ends were trimmed by 10 bases and 1 base, with 11 bases remaining between them. The CDR3 runs to 13 residues. As DNA, the CDR3 is TGTGCCACCAGCATTGGGTCCTACAATGAGCAGTTCTTC. It is translated as CATSIGSYNEQFF.

The chain is built from TRBV7-9 and TRBJ2-3; maybe TRBD1 (5 bases). From germline, CDR1 is SEHNR and CDR2 FQNEAQ (reference sequence). Trimming cost V 6 bases and J 4 bases, with 5 bases left between them. The CDR3 totals 11 residues. The DNA of the CDR3 is TGTGCCAGCAGGGGGCCAGATACGCAGTATTTT. Its translation is CASRGPDTQYF. Looking up the rest from reference TRBV7-9 and TRBJ2-3 gives the full variable domain: DTGVSQNPRHKITKRGQNVTFRCDPISEHNRLYWYRQTLGQGPEFLTYFQNEAQLEKSRLLSDRFSAERPKGSFSTLEIQRTEQGDSAMYLCASRGPDTQYFGPGTRLTVL.

This chain links TRBV11-2 with TRBJ2-7, with D possibly TRBD2 on 6 matching bases. V lost 1 base, J lost 7 bases, and 23 bases lay in between. This CDR3 has 17 residues. CDR1 is SGHAT, CDR2 FQNNGV, per germline. CDR3 region: CASSLGVRLVGFGEQYF. The DNA for the CDR3 is TGTGCCAGCAGCTTAGGTGTAAGACTAGTCGGGTTCGGTGAGCAGTACTTC. The whole variable domain, remainder taken from reference TRBV11-2 and TRBJ2-7, is EAGVAQSPRYKIIEKRQSVAFWCNPISGHATLYWYQQILGQGPKLLIQFQNNGVVDDSQLPKDRFSAERLKGVDSTLKIQPAKLEDSAVYLCASSLGVRLVGFGEQYFGPGTRLTVT.

V usage is TRBV7-9 and J usage is TRBJ1-1; weak D call: TRBD1 (5 bases). Trimming took 8 bases from V and 4 from J, leaving 11 bases between them. This CDR3 has 12 amino acids. In germline, CDR1 is SEHNR, CDR2 FQNEAQ (reference sequence). The CDR3 region has the DNA TGTGCCAGCGGCCAGGGAGGCACTGAAGCTTTCTTT. As protein: CASGQGGTEAFF. The full variable domain, its missing parts supplied by reference TRBV7-9 and TRBJ1-1, is DTGVSQNPRHKITKRGQNVTFRCDPISEHNRLYWYRQTLGQGPEFLTYFQNEAQLEKSRLLSDRFSAERPKGSFSTLEIQRTEQGDSAMYLCASGQGGTEAFFGQGTRLTVV.

The V call is TRBV27, the J call TRBJ1-5, with D perhaps matching TRBD1 (5 bases). The CDR3 spans 16 residues. Germline V gene data show CDR1 as MNHEY and CDR2 as SMNVEV (reference sequence). Trimming cost V 3 bases and J 3 bases, with 15 bases left between them. The CDR3: CASSLVGPLINQPQHF. The CDR3 DNA sequence: TGTGCCAGCAGTTTGGTGGGGCCCCTAATCAATCAGCCCCAGCATTTT.